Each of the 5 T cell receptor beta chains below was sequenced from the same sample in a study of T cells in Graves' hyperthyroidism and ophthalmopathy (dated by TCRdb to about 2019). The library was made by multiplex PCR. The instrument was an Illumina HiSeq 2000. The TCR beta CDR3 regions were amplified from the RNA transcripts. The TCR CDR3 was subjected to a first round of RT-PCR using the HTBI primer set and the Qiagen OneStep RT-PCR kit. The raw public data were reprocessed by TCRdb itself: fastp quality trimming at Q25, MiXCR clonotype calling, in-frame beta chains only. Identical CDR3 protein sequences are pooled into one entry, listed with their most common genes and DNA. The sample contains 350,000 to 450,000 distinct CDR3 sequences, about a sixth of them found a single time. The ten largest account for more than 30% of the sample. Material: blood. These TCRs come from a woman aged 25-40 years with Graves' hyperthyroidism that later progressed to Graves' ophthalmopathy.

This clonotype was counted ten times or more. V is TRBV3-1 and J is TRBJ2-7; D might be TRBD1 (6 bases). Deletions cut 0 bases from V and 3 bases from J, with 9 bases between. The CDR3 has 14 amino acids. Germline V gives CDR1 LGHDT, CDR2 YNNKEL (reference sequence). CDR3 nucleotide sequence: TGTGCCAGCAGCCAAGAGGGGGCCGGCTACGAGCAGTACTTC. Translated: CASSQEGAGYEQYF.

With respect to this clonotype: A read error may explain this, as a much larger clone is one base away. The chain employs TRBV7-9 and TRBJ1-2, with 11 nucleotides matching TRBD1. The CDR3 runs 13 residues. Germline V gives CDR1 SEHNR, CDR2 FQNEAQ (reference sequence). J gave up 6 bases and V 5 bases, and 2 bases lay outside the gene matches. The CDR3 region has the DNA TGTGCCAGCAGCGGACAGGGGGCGCATGGCTACACCTTC. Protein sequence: CASSGQGAHGYTF.

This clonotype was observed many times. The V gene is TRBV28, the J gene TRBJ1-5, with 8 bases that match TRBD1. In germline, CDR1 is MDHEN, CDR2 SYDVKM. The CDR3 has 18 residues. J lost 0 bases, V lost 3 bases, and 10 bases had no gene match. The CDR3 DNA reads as TGTGCCAGCAGTTTCTGGGCAGGGGGCCCGGATAGCAATCAGCCCCAGCATTTT. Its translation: CASSFWAGGPDSNQPQHF.

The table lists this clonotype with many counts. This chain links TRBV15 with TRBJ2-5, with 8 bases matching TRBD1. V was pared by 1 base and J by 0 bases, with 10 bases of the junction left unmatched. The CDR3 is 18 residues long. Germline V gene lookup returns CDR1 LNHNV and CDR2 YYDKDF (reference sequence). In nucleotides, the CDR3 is TGTGCCACCAGCAGAGCTGGGACAGGCCACCCCCACCAAGAGACCCAGTACTTC. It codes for CATSRAGTGHPHQETQYF.

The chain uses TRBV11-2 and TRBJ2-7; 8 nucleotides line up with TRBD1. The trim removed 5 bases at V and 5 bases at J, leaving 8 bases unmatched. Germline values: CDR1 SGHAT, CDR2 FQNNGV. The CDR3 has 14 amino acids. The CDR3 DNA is TGTGCCAGCAGCCAACTCAGACAGGGGAACGAGCAGTACTTC. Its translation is CASSQLRQGNEQYF.